This TCR beta chain emerged from a study of blood T cell repertoires in COVID-19. Study in general: PBMCs, B-cell-depleted T cells, or T cells provided the cDNA or gDNA that made up the material.

The CDR3 is 14 amino acids. Germline CDR1 reads LNHNV; CDR2 reads YYDKDF (reference sequence). V lost 0 bases and J 8 bases, leaving 10 bases between the germline ends. Per the study methods: Reference gene primer amplification in the assay estimated nucleated cell counts. The repertoire was sequenced with immunoSEQ multiplex PCR; TCRdb's copy has only in-frame clones and lacks some. V and J calls plus clone size are reproduced from that table; the DNA served to infer D and trimming. Here the sample spans some 670,000 clones, 85% to 90% being singletons. The material sequenced was peripheral blood. This clonotype was sampled from a woman aged 18 to 35 with acute or convalescent COVID-19. The gene calls are TRBV15 and TRBJ1-4, with D possibly matching TRBD1 (6 bases). CDR3 protein: CATSRDRGSEKLFF. The DNA for the CDR3 is TGTGCCACCAGCAGAGATAGGGGGAGCGAAAAACTGTTTTTT.